The T cell receptor (beta chain) under discussion was sequenced for a study of T cells in Graves' hyperthyroidism and ophthalmopathy. CDR1 and CDR2 from the germline V gene are SGHTA and FQGNSA. This CDR3 is 14 amino acids long. There were TCR beta CDR3 regions amplified from RNA transcripts. A first-round RT-PCR of the TCR CDR3 used the HTBI primer set. Via MiXCR, TCRdb re-called the multiplex PCR reads, giving one row per CDR3 protein. The data hold hundreds of thousands of distinct CDR3 sequences, with about 45% observed a single time. Points on this clonotype: What it binds is unknown. The conserved final phenylalanine or tryptophan is absent from the CDR3, which likely points to a read error.

Those patients with uncontrolled infection, other autoimmune disease, pregnancy or lactation were excluded. The study's findings and limits: Ophthalmopathy was told apart from stable hyperthyroidism by a 13 V-J model. Most clonotypes expanded in the thyroid (above 0.001) were also present in blood. Ophthalmopathy prediction by the model preceded onset by a median about 6 months.

The rearrangement uses TRBV7-2 and TRBJ1-1; D unresolved. The TCR comes from an adult man with Graves' disease, either hyperthyroidism or ophthalmopathy (not recorded which). The specimen sequenced was peripheral blood or thyroid tissue (not recorded which). The CDR3 region is CASSFSAMNTKAFL. CDR3 bases: TGTGCCAGCAGCTTCTCAGCCATGAACACTAAAGCTTTCCTT.